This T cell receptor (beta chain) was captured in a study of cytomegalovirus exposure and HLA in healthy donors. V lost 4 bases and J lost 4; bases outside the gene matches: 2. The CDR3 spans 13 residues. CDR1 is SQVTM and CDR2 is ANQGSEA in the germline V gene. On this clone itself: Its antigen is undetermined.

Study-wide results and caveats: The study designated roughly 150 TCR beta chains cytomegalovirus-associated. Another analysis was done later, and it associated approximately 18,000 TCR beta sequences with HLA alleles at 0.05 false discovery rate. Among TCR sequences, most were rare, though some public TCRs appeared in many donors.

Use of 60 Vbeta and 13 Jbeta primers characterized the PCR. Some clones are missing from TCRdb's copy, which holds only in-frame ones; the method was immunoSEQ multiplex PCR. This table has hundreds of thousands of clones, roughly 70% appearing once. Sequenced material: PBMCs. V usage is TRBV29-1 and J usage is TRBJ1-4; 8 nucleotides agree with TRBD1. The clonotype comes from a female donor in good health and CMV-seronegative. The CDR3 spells CSVGTGGNEKLFF. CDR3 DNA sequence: TGCAGCGTTGGTACAGGGGGTAATGAAAAACTGTTTTTT.